The clone carrying this T cell receptor beta chain was recorded a few times. The record originates from a study of blood T cells in healthy people across ages. The use of a sample-barcoded 5' primer and a J-beta primer mix characterized a second PCR of roughly 6 to 12 cycles. Using its own MiXCR run on the 5' RACE reads, TCRdb lists one record per CDR3 protein. In the table there are nearly 800,000 distinct CDR3 sequences, just over 55% of which are singletons. Drawn from each donor were 8.5 to 10 milliliters of peripheral blood. The sequence was obtained from a middle-aged man in good health. The specimen sequenced was blood.

CDR3 sequence reads: CASSQPPGTAYGYTF. Written as DNA, the CDR3 is TGCGCCAGCAGCCAACCTCCCGGGACAGCCTATGGCTACACCTTC. The V gene is TRBV4-1, the J gene TRBJ1-2, with TRBD1 identical over 7 bases. V shed 2 bases and J 4 bases; nucleotides not matched to a gene: 7. CDR1 is MGHRA and CDR2 is YSYEKL in the germline V gene. The CDR3 is made up of 15 amino acids.